This T cell receptor (beta chain) was recorded in a study of blood T cell repertoires in COVID-19. Study overall: Material from acute and convalescent COVID-19 was sourced from the United States, Italy and Spain. T cells, B-cell-depleted T cells, or PBMCs provided the cDNA or gDNA that served as material.

V lost 0 bases to trimming and J lost 5 bases; unmatched junction nucleotides: 9. In germline, CDR1 is LGHNA, CDR2 YSLEER. CDR3 length: 16 amino acids. The authors' processing: Scientists estimated how many nucleated cells there were by amplifying reference gene primers. TCRdb keeps only in-frame clones here, not all; method: immunoSEQ multiplex PCR. That table supplies the V and J calls and clone size; D and trimming were determined from the DNA. Of about 260,000 clones listed, around nine tenths were seen once; the top ten hold more than 4.5%. Seattle patients were enrolled during active infection and followed longitudinally.

The sample comprised peripheral blood. The chain has TRBV4-3 and TRBJ1-2; 7 bases map to TRBD1. The sequence derives from an older woman with COVID-19, enrolled during active disease. CDR3 DNA sequence: TGCGCCAGCAGCCAAGATCGTGGCAGGGGGTTATATGGCTACACCTTC. Translated, it gives CASSQDRGRGLYGYTF.